Following are 13 T cell receptor beta chains from one sample sequenced in a study of T cells in localized non-small cell lung cancer. Sequenced by immunoSEQ multiplex PCR; TCRdb stores in-frame clones only, minus some. The sample holds over 70,000 clones, roughly nine tenths seen once. The specimen comprised peripheral blood, sampled before any cancer treatment. These receptors were collected from a male donor aged 60 or over with stage III squamous cell lung carcinoma.

This clone was detected once. This likely comes from a read error, as the CDR3 has no conserved phenylalanine or tryptophan at its end. V gene TRBV6-1 combines with J gene TRBJ1-2, with D possibly matching TRBD1 (6 bases). The CDR3 spans 13 residues. Deletions cut 4 bases from V and 6 bases from J, with 12 bases between. Germline CDR1 is MNHNS and CDR2 is SASEGT. CDR3 in amino acids: CASSGTDRHGYTL. DNA for the CDR3: TGTGCCAGCAGTGGGACAGACAGGCATGGCTACACCCTC.

The rearrangement links TRBV6-1 to TRBJ1-1; unclear D gene. Germline CDR1 is MNHNS and CDR2 is SASEGT. The CDR3 length is 13 residues. V dropped 6 bases and J dropped 5 bases, with 13 bases sitting between them. The CDR3 loop reads CASRNRAGTEAFF. DNA of the CDR3: TGTGCCAGCAGAAACCGGGCCGGGACTGAAGCTTTCTTT.

Note on this clone: The sample contains more than one DNA sequence encoding this CDR3. The genes are TRBV7-9 and TRBJ1-4; TRBD1 is a possible D gene (5 bases). The CDR3 loop spans 14 amino acids. The germline gives CDR1 SEHNR, CDR2 FQNEAQ (reference sequence). V was shortened by 1 base and J by 4 bases, with 7 bases between the two germline ends. CDR3 in DNA: TGTGCCAGCAGCTTAGGGCAGGGTAATGAAAAACTGTTTTTT. Amino acids: CASSLGQGNEKLFF.

Only one count was recorded for this clone. The J gene is TRBJ1-4, the V gene TRBV29-1; TRBD1 might be the D (5 bases). This CDR3 is built from 12 residues. The V and J ends lost 6 bases and 4 bases respectively, with 9 bases between them. Germline CDR1 SQVTM, CDR2 ANQGSEA. For the CDR3, the DNA is TGCAGCGTCAGGGAAATTAATGAAAAACTGTTTTTT. It encodes CSVREINEKLFF.

The chain recombines TRBV18 with TRBJ1-5; D perhaps matches TRBD1 (6 bases). Germline V gene data show CDR1 as KGHSH and CDR2 as LQKENI. V was clipped by 3 bases and J by 6 bases, with 9 bases between them. The CDR3 runs to 13 residues. The CDR3 DNA reads TGTGCCAGCTCACCGGGACAAGCTCAGCCCCAGCATTTT. Its translation is CASSPGQAQPQHF.

The rearrangement joins TRBV6-1 to TRBJ2-3; 8 bases fit TRBD1. The germline CDR1 and CDR2 sequences are MNHNS and SASEGT. The CDR3 sequence is 18 residues long. The trim removed 2 bases at V and 4 bases at J, leaving 14 bases unmatched. The CDR3 is CASSERGTGWVRSDTQYF. The CDR3 region has the DNA TGTGCCAGCAGTGAAAGGGGGACAGGCTGGGTTCGGTCAGATACGCAGTATTTT.

The chain combines TRBV18 with TRBJ2-1; unclear D gene. The CDR3 is 14 amino acids. V shed 0 bases and J shed 4 bases, with 7 bases lying between them. Germline values: CDR1 KGHSH, CDR2 LQKENI. This CDR3 is CASSPPPGYNEQFF. The CDR3 bases are TGTGCCAGCTCACCACCACCGGGTTACAATGAGCAGTTCTTC.

This chain connects TRBV7-9 to TRBJ1-2; 9 nucleotides match TRBD1. V shed 5 bases and J 8 bases; nucleotides not matched to a gene: 12. The CDR3 extends over 15 amino acids. Germline CDR1 SEHNR, CDR2 FQNEAQ (reference sequence). This chain's CDR3 is CASSVGGTGTAGYTF. CDR3 bases: TGTGCCAGCAGCGTAGGAGGGACAGGGACGGCAGGCTACACCTTC.

The V and J genes are TRBV11-3 and TRBJ2-4, with D maybe TRBD1 (6 bases). CDR1 SGHNT and CDR2 YENEEA come from the germline V gene. The ends were cut back, 6 bases at V and 0 bases at J, with 18 bases in the middle. The CDR3 runs 17 residues. The DNA for the CDR3 is TGTGCCAGCAGTCACATCCGGGACAACCTAGCCAAAAACATTCAGTACTTC. This encodes CASSHIRDNLAKNIQYF. Full variable domain (remainder filled in from reference TRBV11-3 and TRBJ2-4): EAGVVQSPRYKIIEKKQPVAFWCNPISGHNTLYWYLQNLGQGPELLIRYENEEAVDDSQLPKDRFSAERLKGVDSTLKIQPAELGDSAVYLCASSHIRDNLAKNIQYFGAGTRLSVL.

The chain employs TRBV6-6 and TRBJ1-1; D might be TRBD1 (6 bases). CDR1 and CDR2 (germline): MNHNY, SVGAGI (reference sequence). V lost 5 bases, J lost 0 bases, and 10 bases lay in between. The CDR3 covers 14 residues. In DNA form, the CDR3 reads TGTGCCAGCAGTAATGAGGGGGTGAACACTGAAGCTTTCTTT. Translated, it gives CASSNEGVNTEAFF.

V usage is TRBV19 and J usage is TRBJ2-6, with 9 bases fitting TRBD1. The V segment lost 6 bases and the J segment 1 base; nucleotides outside the gene matches: 7. The germline CDR1 and CDR2 sequences are LNHDA and SQIVND (reference sequence). The CDR3 covers 17 residues. CDR3 nucleotides: TGTGCCAGTAGAATGGGACAGGGATTATCTGGGGCCAACGTCCTGACTTTC. It encodes CASRMGQGLSGANVLTF.

This chain links TRBV6-5 with TRBJ2-5, with D possibly being TRBD1 or TRBD2 (5 bases each). The CDR3 sequence is 16 residues long. V was trimmed by 2 bases and J by 1 base, leaving 14 bases between them. CDR1 MNHEY and CDR2 SVGAGI come from the germline V gene. The DNA for the CDR3 is TGTGCCAGCAGTTACACGGGCGAGGGGACCCAAGAGACCCAGTACTTC. Encoded protein: CASSYTGEGTQETQYF.

This sequence joins TRBV7-2 and TRBJ1-4; D possibly corresponds to TRBD1 (6 bases). V shed 1 base and J shed 6 bases, with 12 bases lying between them. This CDR3 has 15 amino acids. Germline V CDR1 and CDR2: SGHTA, FQGNSA. The CDR3, as DNA: TGTGCCAGCAGCTTAGTCAGGGGCGGGGATGAAAAACTGTTTTTT. As protein: CASSLVRGGDEKLFF. The full variable domain, in which reference TRBV7-2 and TRBJ1-4 provide the parts outside the CDR3, is GAGVSQSPSNKVTEKGKDVELRCDPISGHTALYWYRQSLGQGLEFLIYFQGNSAPDKSGLPSDRFSAERTGGSVSTLTIQRTQQEDSAVYLCASSLVRGGDEKLFFGSGTQLSVL.